The present TCR beta chain was sequenced within a study of naive and memory T cell subsets (dated by TCRdb to about 2017). Concerning the study at large: Sorted naive and memory T cell subsets from peripheral blood were analyzed in the study using a UMI-based, open-source pipeline for TCR alpha and beta sequencing. RNA was DNase-treated and reverse transcribed with TCR constant-region primers, mostly using SuperScript III. IgG serology results and the functional CMV T cell responses were in complete agreement. Results and caveats for the whole study, not just this receptor: A few larger clonotypes were present in naive repertoires, especially CD8 naive repertoires, and these clonotypes were possibly memory cells re-expressing CD45RA. TCR abundance followed a power law with an exponent that was different for naive and memory subsets but consistent across the three individuals. After error correction, only a single occurrence was seen for over 85% of naive TCR sequences, so much steeper abundance distributions were produced than in memory subsets. In both CD4 and CD8 cells, going from naive through CM, EM and EMRA, the Gini index went up while Shannon and inverse Simpson diversity went down. RNA-based TCR counts may be influenced by expression changes linked to T cell activation and differentiation. Each clonotype was defined as a single alpha or beta chain sequence rather than as a paired alpha/beta receptor. No ground truth was available to validate the repertoire findings for the naive and memory subsets.

The library was built by means of UMI-ligation and nested PCR. To cover both TRBC1 and TRBC2, the beta constant-region primer consisted of an equimolar mix of two oligonucleotides. Four rounds of PCR were used to amplify ligated cDNA, with nested alpha and beta constant-region primers being used together with the SP2 primer. A single-stranded oligonucleotide carrying the SP2 primer and a 12-nucleotide UMI was ligated to the 3' end of the cDNA by T4 RNA ligase 1. Incubation of the ligation reaction was carried out at 16 degrees C for about 19-25 hours. To avoid over-amplification, PCR2 was usually performed as a SYBR Green qPCR and halted once a predetermined threshold was reached. Agencourt AMPure XP magnetic beads were used for all purifications after the first. Libraries were quantified by Qubit and checked on a TapeStation, where a main peak was expected near 650 bp. Pooled libraries were sequenced on an Illumina MiSeq with v2 2x251 paired-end kits, typically giving roughly 0.95-2 million reads per sample. Each sample's library went into the pool at roughly 4.4 nM, and roughly 5-7.5% PhiX was added to help with cluster recognition. The study's processing was this. FASTQ reads processed by Demultiplexor were assigned V and J genes by Decombinator through tag matching that tolerated a single base-pair mismatch. UMIs were used by Collapsinator to correct both sequencing errors and frequency errors arising from PCR heterogeneity. CDR3Translator translated TCRs and extracted CDR3s from the conserved cysteine to the FGXG phenylalanine, flagging non-productive sequences. Repertoires were subsampled to equal numbers of UMI-defined TCRs before Gini, Shannon entropy and inverse Simpson indices were calculated. Within the linear range, a power law was fitted to clonotype abundance distributions using maximum likelihood. Similar UMI counts, unique TCR numbers and clonal distributions were obtained with the pipeline and with MIGEC on one naive CD8 sample. One analysis removed from the naive repertoire any naive TCRs that were also present in any memory subset from the same donor. Repertoires were searched for about 7,000 CMV-associated CDR3 sequences compiled from VDJdb and a published dataset. TCRdb applied fastp at Q25 and MiXCR to the public reads, then kept only in-frame beta chains. Each record represents a unique CDR3 protein, reported with the most common genes and DNA among its rows. TCRdb, rather than the study authors, made the V and J calls. This sample lists 150,000 or so distinct CDR3 sequences; roughly 20% were detected once. Roughly 0.1% of the sample rests with the top ten.

From the second PCR step on, the TCR alpha and beta chain libraries were amplified in separate reactions. To determine each donor's CMV status, fresh PBMCs were stimulated overnight with CMV viral lysate, and IFNgamma production from CD4+ T cells was then assessed. CD4 T cells were positively selected using Miltenyi beads, after which CD8 T cells were positively selected from the CD4-negative fraction. Cells stained for CD3, CD4, CD8, CD45RA, CD27 and a live/dead dye were sorted on a BD Aria II into four subsets by CD45RA and CD27. A few healthy volunteers provided blood, and the blood of each volunteer was split into CD4 and CD8 T cells and then into four differentiation subsets. Roughly 0.12 L of peripheral blood was taken from each donor, and PBMC were separated by density-gradient centrifugation on Ficoll-Paque PLUS. Sorted cells were lysed in RLT buffer, and RNA was extracted with a Qiagen RNeasy kit and stored at -80°C.

Looking up the germline V gene yields CDR1 LGHNA and CDR2 YSLEER. The CDR3, from cysteine to phenylalanine, totals 20 residues. Solely the CDR3 DNA is kept, with 60 bases framed from the first base. Trimming takes 0 bases off V and 3 bases off J; junction bases not matched to a gene: 17. Notes on this clonotype: Its antigen remains unidentified. Per-nucleotide qualities are absent, and no much larger clonotype sits a single base away.

The sequence is built from TRBV4-3 and TRBJ2-7; 10 central bases correspond to TRBD2. This clonotype was obtained from a human donor in good health. Sample: naive CD4+ T cells from blood. In light of the paper, this sample's cell subset or site label describes: naive T cells, CD45RA high CD27+. This receptor carries the CDR3 CASSQDTQGSTSGTLYEQYF. The nucleotide sequence is given as TGCGCCAGCAGCCAAGATACTCAGGGTTCAACTAGCGGGACTCTCTACGAGCAGTACTTC.